This TCR beta chain was sequenced during a study of blood T cell repertoires in COVID-19. Study background: Specimens from acute and convalescent COVID-19 originated in the United States, Italy and Spain.

Germline lookup yields CDR1 MNHEY and CDR2 SVGAGI. The V end was cut by 7 bases, the J end by 0 bases, with 7 bases between. This CDR3 is built from 13 residues. Only in-frame clones appear in the TCRdb table, and some are missing; sequencing was by immunoSEQ multiplex PCR. In the table there are some 300,000 clones, around nine tenths of which are singletons. As regards this clone: Other DNA variants within this sample encode the same CDR3.

The clonotype originates from a woman aged 45-65 years who had been exposed to COVID-19. V is TRBV6-5 and J is TRBJ1-5; D remains unclear. Specimen: PBMCs or T cells enriched from blood (not recorded which). DNA for the CDR3: TGTGCCAGCACTACCCGTAGCAATCAGCCCCAGCATTTT. Amino acid sequence: CASTTRSNQPQHF.